The clone carrying this T cell receptor (beta chain) was counted between two and nine times. Its antigen is as yet unknown. These data come from a study of PD-1 blockade in classical Hodgkin lymphoma. Study-level points and caveats: Relapsed/refractory patients reportedly had lower baseline diversity than newly diagnosed patients.

In every patient, relapse followed autologous stem cell transplantation, while exposure to brentuximab vedotin differed. The CDR3 runs to 15 residues. CDR1 and CDR2 from the germline V gene are MNHNS and SASEGT. V was cut by 1 base and J by 2 bases, with 12 bases left in between. Data came from immunoSEQ multiplex PCR; TCRdb stores just in-frame clones and leaves some out. This sample has more than 15,000 clones, with less than 80% found just once. The chain joins TRBV6-1 to TRBJ2-7, with a possible D match to TRBD2 (6 bases). Here the sequenced sample was peripheral blood mononuclear cells (PBMCs), taken before the second cycle of nivolumab. The source is a human donor with classical Hodgkin lymphoma. The CDR3 bases are TGTGCCAGCAGTGAAGGGCTAGCGAGGGCCTACGAGCAGTACTTC. This gives the protein CASSEGLARAYEQYF.